A single sample is the source of the 30 T cell receptor beta chains below, sequenced in a study of blood T cells in healthy people across ages (dated by TCRdb to the mid-2010s). Library prep was done by 5' RACE. TCRdb names Illumina HiSeq 2500 as the instrument used. A second PCR of about 6 to 11 cycles was performed with a sample-barcoded 5' primer and a J-beta primer mix. The public reads were run again by TCRdb, first through fastp at Q25 and then through MiXCR, and only productive beta chains were kept. CDR3 protein duplicates are merged, each entry listing the most common genes and DNA. In all, the sample holds 1,300,000 or so distinct CDR3 sequences, and around 59% of those were seen once. In total, the top ten clones hold 5.5% to 8% of the sample. What was sequenced was blood. Every receptor here comes from a man aged 18 to 30 in good health.

The chain couples TRBV6-6 to TRBJ2-4; a possible D gene is TRBD1 (6 bases). The end of the DNA is better explained by TRBJ2-5, so the J call may be wrong. This CDR3 has 16 residues. Germline V lookup: CDR1 MNHNY, CDR2 SVGAGI (reference sequence). The CDR3 spells CASRPFTGRGEETQYF. The CDR3 nucleotides read TGTGCCAGCAGACCCTTCACGGGCAGGGGAGAGGAGACCCAGTACTTC.

V usage is TRBV12-5 and J usage is TRBJ1-1, with D possibly TRBD1 on 6 matching bases. The germline V gene has CDR1 LGHNT and CDR2 FRNRAP. V was clipped by 0 bases and J by 2 bases, with 16 bases between them. The CDR3 is 17 amino acids. As DNA, the CDR3 is TGTGCTAGTGGTTTGGTACCCGAAGGGGACACAAACACTGAAGCTTTCTTT. This codes for CASGLVPEGDTNTEAFF.

This clonotype occurred a few times. The gene calls are TRBV6-5 and TRBJ1-1, with 8 bases lining up with TRBD1. Trimming took 6 bases from V and 0 from J; bases not matched to a gene: 3. CDR3 length: 14 amino acids. Germline values: CDR1 MNHEY, CDR2 SVGAGI. CDR3 sequence reads: CASRRTGLNTEAFF. DNA of the CDR3: TGTGCCAGCAGAAGGACAGGGTTGAACACTGAAGCTTTCTTT.

This clonotype was recorded once. This chain connects TRBV20-1 to TRBJ1-2, with TRBD1 matching over 7 bases. Germline trimming cut 6 bases from V and 4 bases from J; bases unmatched to any gene: 5. The CDR3 sequence is 12 residues long. Per germline, CDR1 DFQATT and CDR2 SNEGSKA (reference sequence). DNA of the CDR3: TGCAGTGCCAAACAGGGGATCTATGGCTACACCTTC. It yields the protein CSAKQGIYGYTF.

The chain uses TRBV4-2 and TRBJ2-3; 13 nucleotides align to TRBD2. The CDR3 sequence is 19 residues long. The trim removed 6 bases at V and 0 bases at J, leaving 12 bases unmatched. CDR1 LGHNA and CDR2 YNFKEQ come from the germline V gene. The CDR3 region is CASRPIGLAGDSSTDTQYF. CDR3 nucleotides: TGTGCCAGCAGACCGATTGGACTAGCGGGGGACTCTAGCACAGATACGCAGTATTTT.

For this clonotype: A much larger clone lies a single base off, so this may be a read error. The genes are TRBV4-1 and TRBJ2-4; a possible D gene is TRBD1 (6 bases). Looked up from germline, CDR1 is MGHRA and CDR2 is YSYEKL. CDR3 length: 14 amino acids. The V end was cut by 1 base, the J end by 10 bases, with 14 bases between. The CDR3: CASSQAGDKWIQYF. The DNA for the CDR3 is TGCGCCAGCAGCCAAGCAGGGGATAAATGGATTCAGTACTTC.

This clonotype showed up just a few times. The chain is built from TRBV14 and TRBJ2-1; 7 nucleotides match TRBD2. Germline CDR1 SGHDN, CDR2 FVKESK. V was clipped by 1 base and J by 8 bases; unmatched bases: 11. CDR3 length equals 16 residues. The CDR3 sequence is CASSQGPTSLSDEQFF. CDR3 nucleotides: TGTGCCAGCAGCCAAGGTCCGACTAGCTTGTCGGATGAGCAGTTCTTC.

This clonotype is a singleton in its sample. The chain recombines TRBV29-1 with TRBJ2-1; D gene unclear. Per the germline V gene, CDR1 is SQVTM and CDR2 is ANQGSEA. The V end was cut by 1 base, the J end by 1 base, with 8 bases between. The CDR3 sequence is 14 residues long. CDR3 sequence: CSVEVAESYNEQFF. CDR3 nucleotide sequence: TGCAGCGTTGAAGTGGCGGAGTCCTACAATGAGCAGTTCTTC.

In regard to this clonotype: This may be a read error: a much more frequent sequence differs by one nucleotide. The V gene is TRBV7-9, the J gene TRBJ2-7; D remains unclear. This CDR3 contains 13 residues. Germline V gives CDR1 SEHNR, CDR2 FQNEAQ (reference sequence). DNA of the CDR3: TGTGCCATCAGCTCGTTAGGGTCCTACGAGCAGTACTTC. This encodes CAISSLGSYEQYF. The complete variable domain, with remaining parts taken from reference TRBV7-9 and TRBJ2-7, reads DTGVSQNPRHKITKRGQNVTFRCDPISEHNRLYWYRQTLGQGPEFLTYFQNEAQLEKSRLLSDRFSAERPKGSFSTLEIQRTEQGDSAMYLCAISSLGSYEQYFGPGTRLTVT.

The CDR3 reads CSASPTGRLNTEAFF. The CDR3 nucleotides are TGCAGTGCTAGCCCGACAGGGCGGTTGAACACTGAAGCTTTCTTT. The V gene is TRBV20-1, the J gene TRBJ1-1, with TRBD1 matching over 7 bases. Germline values: CDR1 DFQATT, CDR2 SNEGSKA (reference sequence). The CDR3 consists of 15 residues. The V gene end was trimmed by 3 bases and the J gene end by 0 bases; junction bases not matched to a gene: 7.

V usage is TRBV20-1 and J usage is TRBJ2-3, with 9 bases that match TRBD2. Germline V gene lookup returns CDR1 DFQATT and CDR2 SNEGSKA (reference sequence). Trimming cost V 6 bases and J 0 bases; bases outside gene matches: 7. The CDR3 is made up of 15 amino acids. In nucleotides, the CDR3 is TGCAGTGCCTTAGCGGGGGAGGTCAGCACAGATACGCAGTATTTT. This encodes CSALAGEVSTDTQYF.

The rearrangement joins TRBV4-2 to TRBJ2-5, with TRBD2 matching 9 bases. Germline CDR1 and CDR2: LGHNA and YNFKEQ. Trimming at V came to 0 bases and at J to 5 bases, leaving 13 bases not matched to a gene. The CDR3 totals 18 residues. This CDR3 is CASSQDSRSSGGRETQYF. CDR3 in DNA: TGTGCCAGCAGCCAAGATTCCCGGAGTAGCGGGGGACGGGAGACCCAGTACTTC.

The J gene is TRBJ2-5, the V gene TRBV29-1; 10 nucleotides match TRBD1. The CDR3 runs to 14 residues. V dropped 3 bases and J dropped 4; count of bases not matched to a gene: 5. Germline-derived CDR1 and CDR2 are SQVTM and ANQGSEA. DNA of the CDR3: TGCAGCGTTGAGCGGACAGGGGGGACAGAGACCCAGTACTTC. Amino acid sequence: CSVERTGGTETQYF.

The rearrangement links TRBV7-2 to TRBJ2-3, with 8 bases matching TRBD2. Germline V gives CDR1 SGHTA, CDR2 FQGNSA. The CDR3 totals 15 residues. V dropped 8 bases and J dropped 1; count of bases not matched to a gene: 8. This chain's CDR3 is CASGLAGRGTDTQYF. The CDR3 region has the DNA TGTGCCAGCGGGTTAGCGGGGCGGGGCACAGATACGCAGTATTTT. Full variable domain (missing parts from reference TRBV7-2 and TRBJ2-3): GAGVSQSPSNKVTEKGKDVELRCDPISGHTALYWYRQSLGQGLEFLIYFQGNSAPDKSGLPSDRFSAERTGGSVSTLTIQRTQQEDSAVYLCASGLAGRGTDTQYFGPGTRLTVL.

The V gene is TRBV20-1, the J gene TRBJ1-2; D not certain. The CDR3 loop spans 12 amino acids. Germline assignment: CDR1 DFQATT and CDR2 SNEGSKA (reference sequence). V lost 0 bases and J lost 8, with 10 bases in between. The CDR3, as DNA: TGCAGTGCTAGAGATTTGGGGATAGGCTACACCTTC. Encoded protein: CSARDLGIGYTF.

V usage is TRBV6-5 and J usage is TRBJ2-1, with TRBD2 as a possible D gene (7 bases). This CDR3 spans 17 amino acids. Looked up from germline, CDR1 is MNHEY and CDR2 is SVGAGI. V was cut by 6 bases and J by 8 bases, with 26 bases left in between. The CDR3 here is CASSLLGGRRVWDEQFF. The CDR3 nucleotides read TGTGCCAGCAGCTTATTGGGGGGGCGAAGAGTGTGGGATGAGCAGTTCTTC.

The chain uses TRBV14 and TRBJ2-5; no firm D call. TRBJ2-7 matches the DNA end more closely, so the J call is doubtful. Germline V CDR1 and CDR2: SGHDN, FVKESK. The CDR3 runs to 16 residues. The CDR3 spells CASSQSWVPVFYEQYF. In DNA form, the CDR3 reads TGTGCCAGCAGCCAATCCTGGGTGCCGGTATTCTACGAGCAGTACTTC.

The chain has TRBV25-1 and TRBJ2-5, with a weak D call TRBD1 (5 bases). Trimming took off 5 bases at V and 11 bases at J, with 21 bases between the two ends. Germline CDR1 reads MGHDK; CDR2 reads SYGVNS. CDR3 size: 14 residues. For the CDR3, the DNA is TGTGCCAGCAGTTGGCAGGGTTTGGGCAATGAGCAGTACTTC. Amino acids: CASSWQGLGNEQYF. The entire variable domain, with the rest obtained from reference TRBV25-1 and TRBJ2-5, is as follows: EADIYQTPRYLVIGTGKKITLECSQTMGHDKMYWYQQDPGMELHLIHYSYGVNSTEKGDLSSESTVSRIRTEHFPLTLESARPSHTSQYLCASSWQGLGNEQYFGPGTRLLVL.

The chain uses TRBV14 and TRBJ2-1; TRBD2 agrees at 7 bases. CDR1 SGHDN and CDR2 FVKESK come from the germline V gene. The V and J ends lost 4 bases and 10 bases, in that order; junction bases with no gene match: 19. The CDR3 runs to 17 residues. The CDR3 DNA follows: TGTGCCAGCAGCCGCAACAGCGGGACCAGCGTTCTGGAGGAGCAGTTCTTC. Translation: CASSRNSGTSVLEEQFF.

The chain couples TRBV20-1 to TRBJ1-6, with 7 bases that match TRBD1. Germline V gene data show CDR1 as DFQATT and CDR2 as SNEGSKA (reference sequence). CDR3 size: 17 residues. The trim removed 3 bases at V and 3 bases at J, leaving 11 bases unmatched. The CDR3 DNA reads as TGCAGTGCTAGCCGAAACCTCGGGACAGTCTATAATTCACCCCTCCACTTT. Residues: CSASRNLGTVYNSPLHF.

The gene calls are TRBV11-2 and TRBJ1-6; a weak D match, TRBD1 (5 bases). The ends were cut back, 6 bases at V and 9 bases at J, with 12 bases in the middle. The CDR3 has 13 residues. In germline, CDR1 is SGHAT, CDR2 FQNNGV. The CDR3 here is CASSNEGVSPLHF. As DNA, the CDR3 is TGTGCCAGCAGTAACGAAGGGGTTTCACCCCTCCACTTT.

The V gene is TRBV12-3 or TRBV12-4, the J gene TRBJ2-5; maybe TRBD2 (6 bases). The DNA end lines up better with TRBJ2-7; the J call may be wrong. This CDR3 region has 14 residues. CDR3 loop: CASSPGVSPYEQYF. DNA for the CDR3: TGTGCCAGCAGCCCGGGAGTTTCACCCTACGAGCAGTACTTC.

The chain recombines TRBV7-2 with TRBJ1-2; 10 bases agree with TRBD1. The junction had 9 bases not matched to a gene; V was cut back by 5 bases and J by 9 bases. The germline CDR1 and CDR2 sequences are SGHTA and FQGNSA. The CDR3 runs 14 residues. This CDR3 is CASSPRDRGSSYTF. The CDR3 DNA reads as TGTGCCAGCAGCCCCAGGGACAGGGGTTCGAGCTACACCTTC. The full variable domain, in which reference TRBV7-2 and TRBJ1-2 provide the parts outside the CDR3, is GAGVSQSPSNKVTEKGKDVELRCDPISGHTALYWYRQSLGQGLEFLIYFQGNSAPDKSGLPSDRFSAERTGGSVSTLTIQRTQQEDSAVYLCASSPRDRGSSYTFGSGTRLTVV.

This clonotype was observed a few times. This chain joins TRBV12-3 or TRBV12-4 and TRBJ1-1; D remains unclear. V lost 7 bases, J lost 2 bases, and 5 bases lay in between. There are 11 residues in the CDR3. CDR3 coding DNA: TGTGCCAGCACCGACAACACTGAAGCTTTCTTT. Its protein is CASTDNTEAFF.

In its sample, this clonotype was seen once. The V gene is TRBV7-9, the J gene TRBJ1-2; D perhaps matches TRBD1 (5 bases). This CDR3 is 13 amino acids long. CDR1 is SEHNR and CDR2 is FQNEAQ in the germline V gene (reference sequence). Trimming stripped 10 bases from V and 6 bases from J, with 18 bases between. CDR3 sequence reads: CAISPPVRDGYTF. The CDR3 DNA reads as TGTGCCATCTCCCCCCCCGTCAGGGATGGCTACACCTTC. The whole variable domain, filled in from reference TRBV7-9 and TRBJ1-2, reads DTGVSQNPRHKITKRGQNVTFRCDPISEHNRLYWYRQTLGQGPEFLTYFQNEAQLEKSRLLSDRFSAERPKGSFSTLEIQRTEQGDSAMYLCAISPPVRDGYTFGSGTRLTVV.

V is TRBV28 and J is TRBJ2-3; perhaps TRBD1 as D (6 bases). The CDR3 length is 17 residues. The V end was cut by 0 bases, the J end by 1 base, with 14 bases between. Per germline, CDR1 MDHEN and CDR2 SYDVKM. The CDR3 coding sequence is TGTGCCAGCAGTTTATGGGATGATGGGACACGCACAGATACGCAGTATTTT. Protein: CASSLWDDGTRTDTQYF.

V gene TRBV3-1 combines with J gene TRBJ1-2; no firm D call. CDR3 length: 13 residues. V was pared by 2 bases and J by 2 bases, with 6 bases between. Germline CDR1 LGHDT, CDR2 YNNKEL (reference sequence). The CDR3 reads CASSQLQNYGYTF. The CDR3 DNA reads as TGTGCCAGCAGCCAACTGCAGAACTATGGCTACACCTTC.

CDR3 loop: CASSQVGVGGRYNEQFF. The DNA for the CDR3 is TGCGCCAGCAGCCAAGTGGGGGTAGGGGGTCGATACAATGAGCAGTTCTTC. This chain connects TRBV4-1 to TRBJ2-1, with D perhaps TRBD1 (6 bases). V lost 1 base and J lost 4, with 17 bases in between. Germline V gene lookup returns CDR1 MGHRA and CDR2 YSYEKL. The length of the CDR3 is 17 residues.

V is TRBV25-1 and J is TRBJ1-2; no reliable D call. Germline-derived CDR1 and CDR2 are MGHDK and SYGVNS. CDR3 length: 15 amino acids. Trimming removed 3 bases from V and 3 bases from J, with 14 bases in between. The CDR3 loop reads CASSEDPFPYYGYTF. CDR3 sequence (DNA): TGTGCCAGCAGTGAGGATCCCTTCCCCTACTATGGCTACACCTTC.

This clonotype has only one observation. This chain links TRBV28 with TRBJ2-7; TRBD2 might be the D (5 bases). The CDR3 has 14 amino acids. Per germline, CDR1 MDHEN and CDR2 SYDVKM. Deletions cut 6 bases from V and 2 bases from J, with 14 bases between. The CDR3 region is CASSRSGVPYEQYF. Here the CDR3 DNA reads TGTGCCAGCAGCCGGAGCGGAGTGCCCTACGAGCAGTACTTC.